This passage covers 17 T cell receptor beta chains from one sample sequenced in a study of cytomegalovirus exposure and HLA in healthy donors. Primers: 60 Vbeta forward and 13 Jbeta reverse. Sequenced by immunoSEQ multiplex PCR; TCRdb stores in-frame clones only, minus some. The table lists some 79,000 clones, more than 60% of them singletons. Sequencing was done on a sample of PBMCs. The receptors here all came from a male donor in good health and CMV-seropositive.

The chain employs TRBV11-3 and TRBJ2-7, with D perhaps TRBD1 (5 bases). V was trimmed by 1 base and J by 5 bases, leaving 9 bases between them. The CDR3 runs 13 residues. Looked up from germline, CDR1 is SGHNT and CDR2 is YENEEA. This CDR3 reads CASSLARENEQYF. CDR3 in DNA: TGTGCCAGCAGCTTAGCCAGGGAAAACGAGCAGTACTTC. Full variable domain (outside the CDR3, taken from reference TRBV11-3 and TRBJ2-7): EAGVVQSPRYKIIEKKQPVAFWCNPISGHNTLYWYLQNLGQGPELLIRYENEEAVDDSQLPKDRFSAERLKGVDSTLKIQPAELGDSAVYLCASSLARENEQYFGPGTRLTVT.

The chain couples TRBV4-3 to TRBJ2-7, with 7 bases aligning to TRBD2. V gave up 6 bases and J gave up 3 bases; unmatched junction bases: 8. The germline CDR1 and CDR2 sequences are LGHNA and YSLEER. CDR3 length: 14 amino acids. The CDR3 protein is CASSKIAGDYEQYF. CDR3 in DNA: TGCGCCAGCAGTAAGATTGCGGGGGACTACGAGCAGTACTTC.

This CDR3 reads CASSSAMTAAPPQHF. The CDR3 DNA is TGTGCCAGCAGTTCCGCAATGACTGCGGCTCCGCCCCAGCATTTT. The chain combines TRBV28 with TRBJ1-5, with D hard to call. This CDR3 is built from 15 residues. V lost 4 bases to trimming and J lost 9 bases, with 19 bases between them. Germline CDR1 is MDHEN and CDR2 is SYDVKM.

CDR3 sequence reads: CASTPSSGGNEQYF. CDR3 DNA sequence: TGTGCCAGCACCCCAAGTTCCGGGGGTAACGAGCAGTACTTC. The chain recombines TRBV27 with TRBJ2-7, with D tentatively TRBD2 (6 bases). The CDR3 contains 14 residues. V lost 7 bases and J 5 bases, leaving 18 bases between the germline ends. Germline V CDR1 and CDR2: MNHEY, SMNVEV (reference sequence).

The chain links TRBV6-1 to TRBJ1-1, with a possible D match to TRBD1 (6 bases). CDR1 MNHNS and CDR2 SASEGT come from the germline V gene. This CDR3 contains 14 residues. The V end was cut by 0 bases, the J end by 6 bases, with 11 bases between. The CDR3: CASSEAYGGPEAFF. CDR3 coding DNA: TGTGCCAGCAGTGAAGCTTACGGGGGGCCTGAAGCTTTCTTT.

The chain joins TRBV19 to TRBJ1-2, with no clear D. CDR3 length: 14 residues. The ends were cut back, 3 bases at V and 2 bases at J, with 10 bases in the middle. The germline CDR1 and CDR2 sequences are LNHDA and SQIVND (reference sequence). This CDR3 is CASSITVSNYGYTF. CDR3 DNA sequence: TGTGCCAGTAGTATCACAGTTTCAAACTATGGCTACACCTTC. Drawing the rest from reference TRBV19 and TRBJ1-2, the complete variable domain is DGGITQSPKYLFRKEGQNVTLSCEQNLNHDAMYWYRQDPGQGLRLIYYSQIVNDFQKGDIAEGYSVSREKKESFPLTVTSAQKNPTAFYLCASSITVSNYGYTFGSGTRLTVV.

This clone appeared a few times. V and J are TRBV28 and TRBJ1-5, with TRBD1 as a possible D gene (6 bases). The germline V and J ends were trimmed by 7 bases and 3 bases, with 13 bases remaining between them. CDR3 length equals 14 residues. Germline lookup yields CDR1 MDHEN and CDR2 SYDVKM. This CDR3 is CASISGGANQPQHF. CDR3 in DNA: TGTGCCAGCATAAGCGGGGGGGCCAATCAGCCCCAGCATTTT.

The CDR3 DNA is TGTGCCAGCACCTCAAGCGGGGGGGGTATGGATACGCAGTATTTT. Its protein product is CASTSSGGGMDTQYF. The chain joins TRBV4-2 to TRBJ2-3; 10 bases fit TRBD2. The junction had 10 bases not matched to a gene; V was cut back by 7 bases and J by 6 bases. Germline CDR1 LGHNA, CDR2 YNFKEQ. The CDR3 sequence is 15 residues long.

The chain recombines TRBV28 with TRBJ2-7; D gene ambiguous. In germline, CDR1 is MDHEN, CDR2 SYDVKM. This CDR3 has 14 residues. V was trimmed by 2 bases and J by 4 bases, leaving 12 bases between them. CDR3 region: CASSLKMVTYEQYF. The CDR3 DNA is TGTGCCAGCAGTTTAAAGATGGTGACTTACGAGCAGTACTTC.

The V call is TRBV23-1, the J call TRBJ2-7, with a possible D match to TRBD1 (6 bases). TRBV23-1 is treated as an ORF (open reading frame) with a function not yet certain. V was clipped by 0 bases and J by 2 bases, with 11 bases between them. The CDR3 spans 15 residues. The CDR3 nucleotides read TGCGCCAGCAGTCAATCGGGGACATTCGCCTACGAGCAGTACTTC. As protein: CASSQSGTFAYEQYF.

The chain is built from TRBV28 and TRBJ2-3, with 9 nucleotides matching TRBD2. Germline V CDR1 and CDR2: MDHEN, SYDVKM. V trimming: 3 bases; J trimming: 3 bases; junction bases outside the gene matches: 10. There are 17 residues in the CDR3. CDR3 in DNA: TGTGCCAGCAGTTTTTCCCTAGCGGGGACAGCTACAGATACGCAGTATTTT. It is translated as CASSFSLAGTATDTQYF. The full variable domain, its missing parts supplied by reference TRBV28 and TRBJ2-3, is DVKVTQSSRYLVKRTGEKVFLECVQDMDHENMFWYRQDPGLGLRLIYFSYDVKMKEKGDIPEGYSVSREKKERFSLILESASTNQTSMYLCASSFSLAGTATDTQYFGPGTRLTVL.

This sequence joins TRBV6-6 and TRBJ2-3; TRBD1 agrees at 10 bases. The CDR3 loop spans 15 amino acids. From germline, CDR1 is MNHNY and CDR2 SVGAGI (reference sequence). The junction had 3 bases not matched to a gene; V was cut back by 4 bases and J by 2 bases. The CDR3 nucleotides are TGTGCCAGCAGTTTAGGACAGGGGGTCACAGATACGCAGTATTTT. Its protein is CASSLGQGVTDTQYF.

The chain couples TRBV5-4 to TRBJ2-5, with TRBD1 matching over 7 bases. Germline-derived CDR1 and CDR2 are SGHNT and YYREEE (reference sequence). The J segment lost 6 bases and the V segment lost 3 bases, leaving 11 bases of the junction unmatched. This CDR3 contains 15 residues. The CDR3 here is CASSSQGRGQKTQYF. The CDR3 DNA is TGTGCCAGCAGCTCACAAGGTCGGGGACAGAAGACCCAGTACTTC.

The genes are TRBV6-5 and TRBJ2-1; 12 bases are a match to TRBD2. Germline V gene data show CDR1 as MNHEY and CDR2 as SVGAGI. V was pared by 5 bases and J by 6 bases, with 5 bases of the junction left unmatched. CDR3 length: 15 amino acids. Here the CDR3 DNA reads TGTGCCAGCAGTAACCCTAGCGGGGGGGCCAATGAGCAGTTCTTC. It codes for CASSNPSGGANEQFF.

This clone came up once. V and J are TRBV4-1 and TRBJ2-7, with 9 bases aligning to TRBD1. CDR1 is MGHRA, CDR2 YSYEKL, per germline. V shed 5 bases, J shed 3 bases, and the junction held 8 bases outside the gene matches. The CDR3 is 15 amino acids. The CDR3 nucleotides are TGCGCCAGCAGCAGGACCGGGACAGGGAACTACGAGCAGTACTTC. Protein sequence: CASSRTGTGNYEQYF.

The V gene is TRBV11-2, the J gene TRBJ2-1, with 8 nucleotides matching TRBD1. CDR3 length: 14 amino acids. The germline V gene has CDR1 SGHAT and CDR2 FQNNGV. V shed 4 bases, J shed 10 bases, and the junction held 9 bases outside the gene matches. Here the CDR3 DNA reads TGTGCCAGCAGCTCGGGGACAGGTCTGGAGGAGCAGTTCTTC. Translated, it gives CASSSGTGLEEQFF.

The CDR3 region is CASSLGLQPYNEQFF. The CDR3 nucleotides read TGTGCCAGCAGCCTCGGACTACAACCCTACAATGAGCAGTTCTTC. The chain uses TRBV7-6 and TRBJ2-1, with D possibly matching TRBD2 (6 bases). CDR1 and CDR2 from the germline V gene are SGHVS and FNYEAQ. With 5 bases removed from V and 2 bases from J, the gap between germline ends came to 13 bases. The CDR3 extends over 15 amino acids.